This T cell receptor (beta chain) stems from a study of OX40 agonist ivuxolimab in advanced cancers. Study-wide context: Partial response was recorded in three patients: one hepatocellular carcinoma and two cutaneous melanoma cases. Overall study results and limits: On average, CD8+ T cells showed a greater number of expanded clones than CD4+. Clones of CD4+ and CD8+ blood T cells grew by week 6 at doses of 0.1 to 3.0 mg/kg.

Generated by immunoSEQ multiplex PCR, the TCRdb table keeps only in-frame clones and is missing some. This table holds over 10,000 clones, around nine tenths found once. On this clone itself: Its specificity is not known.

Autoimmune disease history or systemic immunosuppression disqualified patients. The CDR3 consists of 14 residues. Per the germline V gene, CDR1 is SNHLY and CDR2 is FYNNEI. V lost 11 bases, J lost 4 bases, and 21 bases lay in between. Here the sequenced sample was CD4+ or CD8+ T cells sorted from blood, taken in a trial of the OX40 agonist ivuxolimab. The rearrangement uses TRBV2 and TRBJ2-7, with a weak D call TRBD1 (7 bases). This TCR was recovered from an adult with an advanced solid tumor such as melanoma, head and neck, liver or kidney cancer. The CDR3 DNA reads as TGTGCCGTCTCCGGCGGGACAGCGTCTTACGAGCAGTACTTC. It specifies CAVSGGTASYEQYF.